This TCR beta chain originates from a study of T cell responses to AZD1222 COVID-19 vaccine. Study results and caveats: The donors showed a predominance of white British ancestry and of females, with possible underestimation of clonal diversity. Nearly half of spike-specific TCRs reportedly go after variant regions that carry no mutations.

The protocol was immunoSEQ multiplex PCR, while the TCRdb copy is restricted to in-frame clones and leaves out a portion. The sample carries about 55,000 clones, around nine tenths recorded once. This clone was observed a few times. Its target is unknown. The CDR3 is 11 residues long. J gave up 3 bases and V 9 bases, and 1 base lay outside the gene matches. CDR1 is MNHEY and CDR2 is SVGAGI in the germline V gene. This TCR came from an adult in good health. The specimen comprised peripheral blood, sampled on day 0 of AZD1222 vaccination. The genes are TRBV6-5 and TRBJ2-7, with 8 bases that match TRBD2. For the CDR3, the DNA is TGTGCCAGTCGGGAGGGCTACGAGCAGTACTTC. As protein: CASREGYEQYF.